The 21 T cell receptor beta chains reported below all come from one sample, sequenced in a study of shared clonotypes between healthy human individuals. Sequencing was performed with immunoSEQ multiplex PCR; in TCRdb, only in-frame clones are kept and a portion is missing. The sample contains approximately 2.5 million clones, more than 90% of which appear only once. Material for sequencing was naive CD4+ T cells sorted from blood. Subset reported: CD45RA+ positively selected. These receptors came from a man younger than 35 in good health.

CDR3 in amino acids: CASSYSSPGNTEAFF. In DNA, the CDR3 is TGTGCCAGCAGTTACTCGAGTCCGGGGAACACTGAAGCTTTCTTT. The chain couples TRBV6-5 to TRBJ1-1; D is uncertain. The ends were cut back, 0 bases at V and 1 base at J, with 9 bases in the middle. This CDR3 is built from 15 residues. The germline V gene has CDR1 MNHEY and CDR2 SVGAGI.

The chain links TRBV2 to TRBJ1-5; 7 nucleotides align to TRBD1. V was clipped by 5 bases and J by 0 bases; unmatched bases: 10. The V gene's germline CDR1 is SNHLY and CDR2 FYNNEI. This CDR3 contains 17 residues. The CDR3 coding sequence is TGTGCCAGCAGTTCAGGGGGTAATTCTAATAGCAATCAGCCCCAGCATTTT. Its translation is CASSSGGNSNSNQPQHF.

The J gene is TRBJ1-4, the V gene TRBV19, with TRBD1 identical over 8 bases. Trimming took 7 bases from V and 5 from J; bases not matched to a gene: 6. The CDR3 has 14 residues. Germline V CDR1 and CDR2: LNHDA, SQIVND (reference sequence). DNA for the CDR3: TGTGCCAGTAACCCACAGGGGGGGAATGAAAAACTGTTTTTT. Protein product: CASNPQGGNEKLFF.

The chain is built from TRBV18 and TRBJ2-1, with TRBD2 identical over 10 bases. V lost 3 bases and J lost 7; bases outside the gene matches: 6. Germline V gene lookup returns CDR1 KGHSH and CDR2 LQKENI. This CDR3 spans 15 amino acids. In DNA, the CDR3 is TGTGCCAGCTCACCCTCTAGCGGGAGATGGAATGAGCAGTTCTTC. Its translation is CASSPSSGRWNEQFF.

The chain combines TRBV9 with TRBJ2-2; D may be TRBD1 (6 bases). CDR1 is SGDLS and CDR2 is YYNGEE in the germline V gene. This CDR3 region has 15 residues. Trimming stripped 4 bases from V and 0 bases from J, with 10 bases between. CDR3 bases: TGTGCCAGCAGCCAGGGGCCCGCGAACACCGGGGAGCTGTTTTTT. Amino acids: CASSQGPANTGELFF.

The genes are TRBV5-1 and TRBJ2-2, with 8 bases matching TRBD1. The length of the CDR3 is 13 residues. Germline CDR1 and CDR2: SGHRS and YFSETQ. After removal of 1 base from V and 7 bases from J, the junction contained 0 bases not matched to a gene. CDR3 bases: TGCGCCAGCAGCTTGACAGGGGGCGGGGAGCTGTTTTTT. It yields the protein CASSLTGGGELFF.

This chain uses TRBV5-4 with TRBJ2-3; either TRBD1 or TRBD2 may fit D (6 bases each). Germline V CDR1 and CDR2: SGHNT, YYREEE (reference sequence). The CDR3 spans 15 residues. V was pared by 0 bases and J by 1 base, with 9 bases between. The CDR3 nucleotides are TGTGCCAGCAGCTTGGACAGGGAGGGCACAGATACGCAGTATTTT. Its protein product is CASSLDREGTDTQYF.

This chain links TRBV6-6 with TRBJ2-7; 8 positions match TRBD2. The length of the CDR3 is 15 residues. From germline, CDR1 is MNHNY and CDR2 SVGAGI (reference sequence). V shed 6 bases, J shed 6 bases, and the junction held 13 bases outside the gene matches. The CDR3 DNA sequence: TGTGCCAGCAGCAGAGCGGGAGACCCATGGGGCGAGCAGTACTTC. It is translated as CASSRAGDPWGEQYF.

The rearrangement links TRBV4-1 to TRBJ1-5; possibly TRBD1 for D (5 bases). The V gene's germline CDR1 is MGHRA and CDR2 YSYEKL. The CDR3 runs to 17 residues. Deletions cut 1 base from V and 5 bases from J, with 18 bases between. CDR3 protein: CASSQAGKGRGDQPQHF. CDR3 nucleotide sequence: TGCGCCAGCAGCCAAGCGGGTAAAGGGAGAGGGGATCAGCCCCAGCATTTT.

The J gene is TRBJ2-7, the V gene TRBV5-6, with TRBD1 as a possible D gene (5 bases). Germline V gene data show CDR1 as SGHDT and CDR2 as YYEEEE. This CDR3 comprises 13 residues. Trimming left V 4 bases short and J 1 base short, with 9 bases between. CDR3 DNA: TGTGCCAGCAGCACGGACACGTCCTACGAGCAGTACTTC. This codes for CASSTDTSYEQYF.

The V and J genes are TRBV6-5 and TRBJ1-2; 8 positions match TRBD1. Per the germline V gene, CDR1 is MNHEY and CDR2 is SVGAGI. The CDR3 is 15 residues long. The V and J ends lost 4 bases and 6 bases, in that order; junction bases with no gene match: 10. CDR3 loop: CASSFLDRGKNGYTF. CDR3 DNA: TGTGCCAGCAGTTTTCTAGACAGGGGCAAGAATGGCTACACCTTC.

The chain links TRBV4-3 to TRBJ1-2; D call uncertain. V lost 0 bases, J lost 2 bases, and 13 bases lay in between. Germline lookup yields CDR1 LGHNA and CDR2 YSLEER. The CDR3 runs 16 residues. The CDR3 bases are TGCGCCAGCAGCCAAGATGTAAGGGAGACGAACTATGGCTACACCTTC. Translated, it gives CASSQDVRETNYGYTF.

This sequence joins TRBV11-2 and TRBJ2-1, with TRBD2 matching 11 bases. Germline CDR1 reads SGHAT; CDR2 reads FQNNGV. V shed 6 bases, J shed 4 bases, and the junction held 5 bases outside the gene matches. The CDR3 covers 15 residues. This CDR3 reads CASRTGTSGYNEQFF. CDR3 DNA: TGTGCCAGCAGGACCGGGACTAGCGGATACAATGAGCAGTTCTTC.

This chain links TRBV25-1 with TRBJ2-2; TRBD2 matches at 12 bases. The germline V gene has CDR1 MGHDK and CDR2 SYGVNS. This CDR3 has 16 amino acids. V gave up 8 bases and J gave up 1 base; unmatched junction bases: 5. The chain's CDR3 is CASSGLAGLNTGELFF. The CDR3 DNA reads TGTGCCAGCTCAGGACTAGCGGGACTGAACACCGGGGAGCTGTTTTTT.

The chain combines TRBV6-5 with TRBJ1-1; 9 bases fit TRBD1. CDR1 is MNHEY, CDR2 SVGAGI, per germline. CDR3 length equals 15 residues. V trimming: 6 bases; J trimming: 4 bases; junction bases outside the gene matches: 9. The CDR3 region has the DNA TGTGCCAGCAGAAGGGACAGGGAGCGGGGCACTGAAGCTTTCTTT. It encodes CASRRDRERGTEAFF.

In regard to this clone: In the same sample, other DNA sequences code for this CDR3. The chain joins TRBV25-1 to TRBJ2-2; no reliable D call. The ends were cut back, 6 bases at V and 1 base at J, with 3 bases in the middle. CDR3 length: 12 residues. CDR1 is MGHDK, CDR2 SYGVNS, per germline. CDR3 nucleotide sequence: TGTGCCAGCAGCGAGAACACCGGGGAGCTGTTTTTT. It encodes CASSENTGELFF. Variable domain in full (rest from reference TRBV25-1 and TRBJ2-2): EADIYQTPRYLVIGTGKKITLECSQTMGHDKMYWYQQDPGMELHLIHYSYGVNSTEKGDLSSESTVSRIRTEHFPLTLESARPSHTSQYLCASSENTGELFFGEGSRLTVL.

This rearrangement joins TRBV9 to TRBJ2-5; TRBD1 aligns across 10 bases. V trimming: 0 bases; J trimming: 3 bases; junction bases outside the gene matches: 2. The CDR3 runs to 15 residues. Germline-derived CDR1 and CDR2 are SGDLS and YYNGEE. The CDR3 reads CASSVEGTGEETQYF. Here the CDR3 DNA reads TGTGCCAGCAGCGTAGAGGGGACAGGGGAAGAGACCCAGTACTTC.

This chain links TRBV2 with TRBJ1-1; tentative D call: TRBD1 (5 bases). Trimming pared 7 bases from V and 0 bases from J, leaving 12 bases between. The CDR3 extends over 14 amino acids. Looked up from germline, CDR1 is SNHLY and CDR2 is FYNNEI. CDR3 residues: CASTAGTLNTEAFF. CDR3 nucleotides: TGTGCCAGCACGGCAGGGACCTTGAACACTGAAGCTTTCTTT. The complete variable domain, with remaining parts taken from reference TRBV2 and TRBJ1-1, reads EPEVTQTPSHQVTQMGQEVILRCVPISNHLYFYWYRQILGQKVEFLVSFYNNEISEKSEIFDDQFSVERPDGSNFTLKIRSTKLEDSAMYFCASTAGTLNTEAFFGQGTRLTVV.

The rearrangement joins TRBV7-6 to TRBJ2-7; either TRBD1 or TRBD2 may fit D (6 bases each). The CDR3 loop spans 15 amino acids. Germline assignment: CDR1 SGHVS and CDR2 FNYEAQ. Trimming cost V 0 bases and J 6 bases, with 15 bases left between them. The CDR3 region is CASSLAQGIGSEQYF. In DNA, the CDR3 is TGTGCCAGCAGCTTAGCTCAGGGGATCGGGAGCGAGCAGTACTTC.

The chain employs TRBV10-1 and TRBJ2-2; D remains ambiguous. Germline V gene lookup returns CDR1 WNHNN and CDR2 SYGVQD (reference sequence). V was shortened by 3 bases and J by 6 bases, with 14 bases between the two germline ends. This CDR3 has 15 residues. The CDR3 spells CASSDTSGAPGELFF. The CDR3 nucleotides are TGCGCCAGCAGTGACACCTCCGGCGCCCCCGGGGAGCTGTTTTTT.

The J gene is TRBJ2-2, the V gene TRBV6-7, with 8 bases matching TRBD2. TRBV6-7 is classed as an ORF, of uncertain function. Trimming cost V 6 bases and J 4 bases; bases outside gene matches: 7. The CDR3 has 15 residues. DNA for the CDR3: TGTGCCAGCAGCACAGGGACTAGGGCCACCGGGGAGCTGTTTTTT. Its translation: CASSTGTRATGELFF.